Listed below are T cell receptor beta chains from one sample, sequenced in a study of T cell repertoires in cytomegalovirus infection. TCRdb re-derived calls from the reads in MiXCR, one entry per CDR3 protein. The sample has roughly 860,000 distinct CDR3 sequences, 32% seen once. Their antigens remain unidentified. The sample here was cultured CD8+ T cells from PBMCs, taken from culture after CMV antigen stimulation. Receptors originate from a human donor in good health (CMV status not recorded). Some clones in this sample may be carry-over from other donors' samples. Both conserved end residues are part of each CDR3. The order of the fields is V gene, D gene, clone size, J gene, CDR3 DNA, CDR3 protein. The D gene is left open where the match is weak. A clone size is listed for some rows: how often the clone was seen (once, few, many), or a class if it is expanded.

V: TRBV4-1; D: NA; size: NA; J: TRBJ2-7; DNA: TGCGCCAGCAGCCAGTTAACCGGGCCCTCCTACGAGCAGTACTTC; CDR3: CASSQLTGPSYEQYF
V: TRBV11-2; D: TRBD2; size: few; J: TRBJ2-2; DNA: TGTGCCAGCAGCTCTCCGGGGGGGAACACCGGGGAGCTGTTTTTT; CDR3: CASSSPGGNTGELFF
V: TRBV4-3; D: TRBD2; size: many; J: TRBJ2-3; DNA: TGCGCCAGCAGCAAAGAGTGGACGGGGGGGGCAGATACGCAGTATTTT; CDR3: CASSKEWTGGADTQYF
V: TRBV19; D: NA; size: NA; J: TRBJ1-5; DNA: TGTGCCAGTAGTATAGGGTCCAGGCGGTACCAGCCCCAGCATTTT; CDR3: CASSIGSRRYQPQHF
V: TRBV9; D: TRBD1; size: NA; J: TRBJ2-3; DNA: TGTGCCAGCGGGACAGATGACACAGATACGCAGTATTTT; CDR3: CASGTDDTDTQYF
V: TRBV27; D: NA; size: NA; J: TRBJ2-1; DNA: TGTGCCAGCAGGTCGGGGGGCCTTGAGCAGTTCTTC; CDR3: CASRSGGLEQFF
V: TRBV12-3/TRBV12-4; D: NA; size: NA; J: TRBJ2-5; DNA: TGTGCCAGCAGTTTAGGAGGAGCGGACCAAGAGACCCAGTACTTC; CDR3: CASSLGGADQETQYF
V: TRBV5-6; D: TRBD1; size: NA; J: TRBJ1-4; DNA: TGTGCCAGCAGCTGGGCCAGGGGGCGCGGGACCGAAAAACTGTTTTTT; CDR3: CASSWARGRGTEKLFF
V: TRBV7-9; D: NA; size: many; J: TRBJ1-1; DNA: TGTGCCAGCAGCTTACGCGACATCATGAACACTGAAGCTTTCTTT; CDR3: CASSLRDIMNTEAFF
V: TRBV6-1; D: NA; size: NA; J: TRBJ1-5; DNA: TGTGCCAGCAGTTACAAGGGGGGAGGACAGCCCCAGCATTTT; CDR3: CASSYKGGGQPQHF
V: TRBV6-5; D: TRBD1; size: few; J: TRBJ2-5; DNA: TGTGCCAGCAGTTTCACTCGTATAGGCCGGGACAGCTTCCAAGAGACCCAGTACTTC; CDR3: CASSFTRIGRDSFQETQYF
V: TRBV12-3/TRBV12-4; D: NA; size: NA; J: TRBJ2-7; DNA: TGTGCCAGCAGTGCGGTTTCCTACGAGCAGTACTTC; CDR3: CASSAVSYEQYF
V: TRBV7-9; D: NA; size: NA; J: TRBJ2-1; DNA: TGTGCCAGCAGCTTAACCGGCAGGCCCAATGAGCAGTTCTTC; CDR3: CASSLTGRPNEQFF
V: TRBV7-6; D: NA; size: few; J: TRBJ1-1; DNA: TGTGCCAGCAGCTTAGGTCCACGCATGAACACTGAAGCTTTCTTT; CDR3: CASSLGPRMNTEAFF
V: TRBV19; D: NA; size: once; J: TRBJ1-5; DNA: TGTGCCAGTAGTATCTTCGAACTCCCGACAGAACACCAGCATTTT; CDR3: CASSIFELPTEHQHF